This T cell receptor beta chain was identified during a study of human T cells and chemical hapten exposure. About the study: 2% DPC was applied to approximately 2 cm by approximately 2 cm of upper inner arm skin for sensitization.

The time point denotes: patch test 1, 2 weeks after DPC sensitization. Treatment defined: therapeutic diphenylcyclopropenone sensitization with weekly scalp DPC. MiXCR, run by TCRdb on the RACE reads, gives a single entry per CDR3 protein. The sample carries approximately 400,000 distinct CDR3 sequences, around 4.8% recorded once. Ten or more counts support this clonotype. The CDR3 consists of 12 residues. In germline, CDR1 is SQVTM, CDR2 ANQGSEA. V was pared by 4 bases and J by 2 bases, with 8 bases between. The receptor was derived from a woman between 50 and 59 years old with alopecia areata. Some clones in this sample may be carry-over from other donors' samples. The rearrangement uses TRBV29-1 and TRBJ1-2; no clear D. This specimen consisted of whole blood, obtained in connection with sensitization to the hapten diphenylcyclopropenone (DPC). CDR3 sequence (DNA): TGCAGCGTTGTGGTACCCAACTATGGCTACACCTTC. It is translated as CSVVVPNYGYTF.